What follows are 9 T cell receptor beta chains derived from one specimen sequenced in a study of blood T cell repertoires in COVID-19. Only in-frame clones appear in the TCRdb table, and some are missing; sequencing was by immunoSEQ multiplex PCR. Here the sample spans 55,000 to 60,000 clones, around 76% being singletons. The sequencing sample was made of peripheral blood. The receptors were sampled from a man in his fifties with active or convalescent COVID-19.

Written as DNA, the CDR3 is TGTGCCAGCAGCAAACAGGGTCTTGGGGAAAAACTGTTTTTT. Protein sequence: CASSKQGLGEKLFF. The chain uses TRBV3-1 (or the pseudogene TRBV3-2) and TRBJ1-4; perhaps TRBD1 as D (6 bases). The ends were cut back, 5 bases at V and 8 bases at J, with 15 bases in the middle. This CDR3 is 14 amino acids long. Germline V CDR1 and CDR2: LGHDT, YNNKEL (reference sequence).

This clone rates as medium-sized. The chain is built from TRBV5-1 and TRBJ2-2; 7 positions match TRBD2. The CDR3 totals 16 residues. V lost 4 bases to trimming and J lost 4 bases; unmatched junction nucleotides: 10. Germline V gene sequence: CDR1 SGHRS, CDR2 YFSETQ. CDR3 in DNA: TGCGCCAGCAGCCTAATACCTAGCGGAGGCACCGGGGAGCTGTTTTTT. This translates into CASSLIPSGGTGELFF.

The sample holds a few counts of this clone. The chain couples TRBV9 to TRBJ1-3; D perhaps matches TRBD1 (5 bases). Germline V gene sequence: CDR1 SGDLS, CDR2 YYNGEE. CDR3 length equals 17 residues. V lost 2 bases and J lost 1, with 16 bases in between. CDR3 residues: CASSVRGVTQSGNTIYF. The CDR3 DNA sequence: TGTGCCAGCAGCGTTCGGGGGGTGACTCAATCTGGAAACACCATATATTTT.

The chain is built from TRBV5-1 and TRBJ1-2; no definite D call. The CDR3 has 13 amino acids. CDR1 is SGHRS and CDR2 is YFSETQ in the germline V gene. Between the trimmed V and J ends, which lost 4 bases and 5 bases, there was a span of 12 bases. CDR3 sequence (DNA): TGCGCCAGCAGCCAAGAGGGCCCGTATGGCTACACCTTC. This gives the protein CASSQEGPYGYTF.

In this sample, this clone turned up a few times. The V and J genes are TRBV7-2 and TRBJ1-2; no reliable D call. The CDR3 is 15 amino acids. V dropped 5 bases and J dropped 8 bases, with 21 bases sitting between them. Germline-derived CDR1 and CDR2 are SGHTA and FQGNSA. In DNA form, the CDR3 reads TGTGCCAGCAGCGAAAAGCCGGAGGGATGGCAAGGCTACACCTTC. This codes for CASSEKPEGWQGYTF.

This clone appeared a few times. This same CDR3 is encoded by further DNA sequences in the sample. V is TRBV29-1 and J is TRBJ1-1, with D unclear. Germline V gives CDR1 SQVTM, CDR2 ANQGSEA. V lost 2 bases, J lost 3 bases, and 10 bases lay in between. The CDR3 spans 13 residues. CDR3 sequence (DNA): TGCAGCGTTGAACTGGTGAGGGACACTGAAGCTTTCTTT. This sequence encodes CSVELVRDTEAFF.

J is TRBJ2-4 and V is TRBV5-8; D possibly corresponds to TRBD1 (7 bases). Trimming pared 3 bases from V and 0 bases from J, leaving 19 bases between. The germline gives CDR1 SGHTS, CDR2 YDEGEE. The CDR3 sequence is 18 residues long. In DNA form, the CDR3 reads TGTGCCAGCAGCTGGGAGGACAGGACGTTTCTAGCCAAAAACATTCAGTACTTC. Its translation is CASSWEDRTFLAKNIQYF.

This clone was observed a handful of times. The chain joins TRBV12-3 or TRBV12-4 to TRBJ2-5, with a possible D match to TRBD1 (7 bases). Trimming cost V 6 bases and J 4 bases, with 12 bases left between them. This CDR3 is built from 13 residues. This chain's CDR3 is CASRPGGGETQYF. As DNA, the CDR3 is TGTGCCAGCAGGCCAGGGGGAGGAGAGACCCAGTACTTC.

The CDR3 bases are TGTGCCAGCAGCTTTGAAGATCTGGGACTGCACACTGAAGCTTTCTTT. Its protein product is CASSFEDLGLHTEAFF. The chain is built from TRBV21-1 and TRBJ1-1. TRBV21-1 is a pseudogene locus. The CDR3 has 16 residues.